The T cell receptor beta chain described here comes from a study of blood T cell repertoires in COVID-19. About the research overall: From the United States, Italy and Spain came samples of acute and convalescent COVID-19.

This CDR3 spans 13 amino acids. The J segment lost 6 bases and the V segment lost 7 bases, leaving 8 bases of the junction unmatched. CDR1 SQVTM and CDR2 ANQGSEA come from the germline V gene. Per the original data handling: Using reference gene primer amplification, nucleated cell counts were estimated. Sequencing used immunoSEQ multiplex PCR; TCRdb keeps in-frame clones, though not all of them. V, J and clone size were drawn from that table, and D and trimming were deduced from the DNA. This sample yields hundreds of thousands of clones, of which approximately 83% are seen a single time; 10% to 15% belongs to the top ten.

This TCR was recovered from a human donor in a cohort sampled during active COVID-19. This rearrangement joins TRBV29-1 to TRBJ2-3, with 9 bases that match TRBD2. Sequencing input: peripheral blood. The CDR3 DNA reads as TGCAGCGGGCGGGTGAGCGGGAGGGATACGCAGTATTTT. Its protein is CSGRVSGRDTQYF.